The text below deals with one T cell receptor (beta chain). Its antigen is unknown. The treatment here: 15 to 20 received Ad26.COV2.S at low or high dose, single or two shots; several received placebo; per-sample allocation not given. Day 63 after the first injection of vaccine or placebo was the sampling time. The record originates from a study of Ad26.COV2.S vaccination and SARS-CoV-2 variants. Study-level background: Ad26.COV2.S, an intramuscular injection, was given once or twice 56 days apart. Study results and caveats: Total responses of T cells may have been underestimated by the analyses of TCR breadth and depth. With respect to non-spike TCR breadth, vaccine and placebo recipients were similar.

Produced via immunoSEQ multiplex PCR; TCRdb's table is partial and in-frame only. Altogether a few hundred thousand clones are present, 90% being singletons, with the ten largest covering under 4.5%. The CDR3 length is 14 residues. In germline, CDR1 is SEHNR, CDR2 FQNEAQ (reference sequence). V was clipped by 5 bases and J by 5 bases; unmatched bases: 8. This rearrangement joins TRBV7-9 to TRBJ2-5; the match to TRBD2 covers 7 bases. This material consisted of peripheral blood, taken in a trial of Ad26.COV2.S vaccine versus placebo. This receptor was taken from a person between 18 and 65 years old who received the Ad26.COV2.S COVID-19 vaccine or a placebo. The CDR3 coding sequence is TGTGCCAGCAGCCTCGGACTAGAGGGCGAGACCCAGTACTTC. This translates into CASSLGLEGETQYF.